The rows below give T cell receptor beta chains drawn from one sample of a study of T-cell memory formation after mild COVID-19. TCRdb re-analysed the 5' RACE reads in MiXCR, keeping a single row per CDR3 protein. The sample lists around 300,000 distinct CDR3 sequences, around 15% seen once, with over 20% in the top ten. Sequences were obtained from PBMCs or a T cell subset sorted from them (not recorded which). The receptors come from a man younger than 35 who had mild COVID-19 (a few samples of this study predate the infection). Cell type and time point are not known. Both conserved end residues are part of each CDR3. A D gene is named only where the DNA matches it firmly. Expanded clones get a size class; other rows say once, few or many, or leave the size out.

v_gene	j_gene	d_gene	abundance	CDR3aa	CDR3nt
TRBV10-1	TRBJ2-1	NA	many	CASSESRQETSYNEQFF	TGCGCCAGCAGTGAGTCTAGGCAGGAGACCTCCTACAATGAGCAGTTCTTC
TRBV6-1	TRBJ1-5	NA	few	CASSESGNSNQPQHF	TGTGCCAGCAGTGAAAGCGGGAATAGCAATCAGCCCCAGCATTTT
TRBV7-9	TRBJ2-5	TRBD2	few	CASRPSGGYQETQYF	TGTGCCAGCAGACCTAGCGGGGGGTACCAAGAGACCCAGTACTTC
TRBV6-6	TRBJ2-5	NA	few	CASSDWEETQYF	TGTGCCAGCAGTGACTGGGAGGAGACCCAGTACTTC
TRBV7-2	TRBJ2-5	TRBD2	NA	CASSPGTSGLEETQYF	TGTGCCAGCAGTCCAGGGACTAGCGGGCTCGAAGAGACCCAGTACTTC
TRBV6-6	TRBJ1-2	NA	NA	CASWGDTIAGYTF	TGTGCCAGCTGGGGAGACACCATAGCTGGCTACACCTTC
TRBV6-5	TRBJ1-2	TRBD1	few	CASSYGQARGYTF	TGTGCCAGCAGTTACGGACAGGCGCGAGGCTACACCTTC
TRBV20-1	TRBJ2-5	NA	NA	CSASGRDQETQYF	TGCAGTGCTAGTGGGCGAGACCAAGAGACCCAGTACTTC
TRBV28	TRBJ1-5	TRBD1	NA	CASSSGQGYQPQHF	TGTGCCAGCAGTTCGGGACAGGGGTATCAGCCCCAGCATTTT
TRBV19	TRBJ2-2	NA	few	CASRTGTTAGELFF	TGTGCCAGTAGAACCGGGACAACCGCCGGGGAGCTGTTTTTT
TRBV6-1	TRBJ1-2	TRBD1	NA	CASSYGTEYGYTF	TGTGCCAGCAGTTATGGGACAGAGTATGGCTACACCTTC
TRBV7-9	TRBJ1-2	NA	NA	CASSFGAADPNYGYTF	TGTGCCAGCAGCTTCGGGGCAGCCGATCCTAACTATGGCTACACCTTC
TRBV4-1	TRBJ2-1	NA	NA	CASSQVNMVSYNEQFF	TGCGCCAGCAGCCAAGTCAATATGGTCTCCTACAATGAGCAGTTCTTC
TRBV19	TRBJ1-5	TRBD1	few	CASIRTDRDQPQHF	TGTGCCAGTATTAGGACCGACAGGGACCAGCCCCAGCATTTT
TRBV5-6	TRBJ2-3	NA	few	CASSFPGGDTQYF	TGTGCCAGCAGCTTTCCAGGGGGGGATACGCAGTATTTT
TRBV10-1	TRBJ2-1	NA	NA	CAGARTGINSYNEQFF	TGCGCCGGGGCACGGACGGGGATAAACTCCTACAATGAGCAGTTCTTC
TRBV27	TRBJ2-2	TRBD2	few	CASRITGTSPGELFF	TGTGCCAGCAGAATTACTGGGACTAGCCCCGGGGAGCTGTTTTTT
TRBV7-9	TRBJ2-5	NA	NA	CASSLGSGKETQYF	TGTGCCAGCAGCTTGGGTAGCGGAAAAGAGACCCAGTACTTC
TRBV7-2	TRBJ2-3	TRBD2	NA	CASSSRTSGGGTDTQYF	TGTGCCAGCAGCTCCCGGACTAGCGGGGGGGGCACAGATACGCAGTATTTT
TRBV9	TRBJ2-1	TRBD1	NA	CASSVTGELGYNEQFF	TGTGCCAGCAGCGTAACAGGGGAACTGGGTTACAATGAGCAGTTCTTC
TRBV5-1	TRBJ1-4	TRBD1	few	CASSRGQGEGKLFF	TGCGCCAGCAGCCGGGGACAGGGGGAAGGAAAACTGTTTTTT
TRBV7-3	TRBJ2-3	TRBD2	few	CASSFASGDYTQYF	TGTGCCAGCAGCTTTGCTAGCGGGGATTATACGCAGTATTTT
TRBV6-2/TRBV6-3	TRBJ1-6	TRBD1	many	CASSSESWDRSLHF	TGTGCCAGCAGTTCCGAGTCCTGGGACAGAAGCCTCCACTTT
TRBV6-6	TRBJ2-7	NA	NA	CASSYNPSGWGLEQYF	TGTGCCAGCAGTTACAACCCATCGGGCTGGGGCCTCGAGCAGTACTTC
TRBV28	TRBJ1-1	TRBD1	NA	CASSFRDRANTEAFF	TGTGCCAGCAGTTTCCGGGACAGGGCGAACACTGAAGCTTTCTTT
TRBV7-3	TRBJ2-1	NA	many	CASSLYSRGNEQFF	TGTGCCAGCAGCTTATATTCCAGGGGAAATGAGCAGTTCTTC
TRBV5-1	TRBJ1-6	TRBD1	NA	CASSSTGGNSPLHF	TGCGCCAGCAGCTCAACAGGGGGAAATTCACCCCTCCACTTT
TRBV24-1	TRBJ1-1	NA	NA	CATSGTGRVTEAFF	TGTGCCACCAGTGGTACAGGGCGAGTCACTGAAGCTTTCTTT
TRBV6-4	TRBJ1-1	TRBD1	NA	CASSLEGASTEAFF	TGTGCCAGCAGTCTTGAGGGGGCGAGCACTGAAGCTTTCTTT
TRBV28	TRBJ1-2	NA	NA	CASSLHPNYGYTF	TGTGCCAGCAGTTTACACCCAAACTATGGCTACACCTTC
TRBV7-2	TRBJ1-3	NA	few	CASSDVRNTIYF	TGTGCCAGCAGCGACGTAAGAAACACCATATATTTT
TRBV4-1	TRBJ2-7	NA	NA	CASSQNSYEQYF	TGCGCCAGCAGCCAAAACAGCTACGAGCAGTACTTC
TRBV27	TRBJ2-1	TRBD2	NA	CASSSIAGGSNEQFF	TGTGCCAGCAGTTCAATAGCGGGGGGGAGCAATGAGCAGTTCTTC
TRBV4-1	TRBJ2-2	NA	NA	CAVSDSNTGELFF	TGCGCCGTCTCAGACAGCAACACCGGGGAGCTGTTTTTT
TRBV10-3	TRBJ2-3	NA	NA	CAISVSRRGTDTQYF	TGTGCCATCAGCGTATCTCGGCGGGGCACAGATACGCAGTATTTT
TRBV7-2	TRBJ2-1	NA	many	CASSSGTFYNEQFF	TGTGCCAGCAGCTCGGGGACTTTCTACAATGAGCAGTTCTTC